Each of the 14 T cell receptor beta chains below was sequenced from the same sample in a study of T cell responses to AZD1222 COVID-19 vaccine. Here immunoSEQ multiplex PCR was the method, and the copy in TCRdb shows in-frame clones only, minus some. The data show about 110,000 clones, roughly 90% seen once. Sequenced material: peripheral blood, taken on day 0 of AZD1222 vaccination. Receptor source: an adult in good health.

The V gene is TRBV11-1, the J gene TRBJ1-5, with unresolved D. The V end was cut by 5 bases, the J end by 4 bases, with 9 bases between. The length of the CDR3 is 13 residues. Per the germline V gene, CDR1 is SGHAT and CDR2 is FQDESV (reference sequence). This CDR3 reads CASSPARNQPQHF. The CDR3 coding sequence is TGTGCCAGCAGCCCCGCGAGGAATCAGCCCCAGCATTTT.

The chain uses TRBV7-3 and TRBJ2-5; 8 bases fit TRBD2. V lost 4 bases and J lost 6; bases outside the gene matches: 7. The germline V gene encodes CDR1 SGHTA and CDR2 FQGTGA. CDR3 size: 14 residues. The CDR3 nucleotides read TGTGCCAGCAGCTCGCAAGCGGGAGCGAAGACCCAGTACTTC. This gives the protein CASSSQAGAKTQYF.

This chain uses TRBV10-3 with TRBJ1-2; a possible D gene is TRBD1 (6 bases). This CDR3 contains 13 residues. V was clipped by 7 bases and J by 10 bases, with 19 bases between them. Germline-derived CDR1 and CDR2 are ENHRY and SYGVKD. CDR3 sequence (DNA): TGTGCCATCATTCAGGGGCTAGAGGGAGACTACACCTTC. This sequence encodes CAIIQGLEGDYTF.

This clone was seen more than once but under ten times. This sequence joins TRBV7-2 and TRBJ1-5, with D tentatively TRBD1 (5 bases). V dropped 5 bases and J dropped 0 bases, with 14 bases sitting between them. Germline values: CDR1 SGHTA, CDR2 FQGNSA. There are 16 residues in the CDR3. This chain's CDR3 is CASSPRTGPSNQPQHF. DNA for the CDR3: TGTGCCAGCAGCCCCCGAACGGGACCTAGCAATCAGCCCCAGCATTTT.

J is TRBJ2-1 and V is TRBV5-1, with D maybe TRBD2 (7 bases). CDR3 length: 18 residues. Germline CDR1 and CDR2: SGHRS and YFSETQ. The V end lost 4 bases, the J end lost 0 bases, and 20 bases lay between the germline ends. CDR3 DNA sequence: TGCGCCAGCAGCGGGGGCGGGGCGGGAGCCTTCTCCTACAATGAGCAGTTCTTC. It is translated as CASSGGGAGAFSYNEQFF.

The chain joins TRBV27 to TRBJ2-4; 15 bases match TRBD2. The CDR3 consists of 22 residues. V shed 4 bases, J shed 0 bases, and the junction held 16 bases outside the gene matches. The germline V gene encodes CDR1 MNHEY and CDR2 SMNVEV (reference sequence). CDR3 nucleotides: TGTGCCAGCAGTTCCTCACCCCCGGGGACTAGCGGGAGGCCTTTAGCCAAAAACATTCAGTACTTC. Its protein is CASSSSPPGTSGRPLAKNIQYF.

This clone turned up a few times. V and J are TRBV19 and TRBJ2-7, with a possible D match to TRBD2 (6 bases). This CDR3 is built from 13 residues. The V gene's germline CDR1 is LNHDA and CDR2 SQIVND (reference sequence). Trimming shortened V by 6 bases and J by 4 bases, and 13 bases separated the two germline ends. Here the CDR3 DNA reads TGTGCCAGTAGGCTAGCGAGAGGGTACGAGCAGTACTTC. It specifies CASRLARGYEQYF.

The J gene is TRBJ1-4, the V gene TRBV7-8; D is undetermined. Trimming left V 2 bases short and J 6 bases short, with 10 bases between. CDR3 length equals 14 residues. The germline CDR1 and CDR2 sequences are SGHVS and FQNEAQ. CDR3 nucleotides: TGTGCCAGCAGCTTAAGATCAGAAGATGAAAAACTGTTTTTT. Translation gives CASSLRSEDEKLFF.

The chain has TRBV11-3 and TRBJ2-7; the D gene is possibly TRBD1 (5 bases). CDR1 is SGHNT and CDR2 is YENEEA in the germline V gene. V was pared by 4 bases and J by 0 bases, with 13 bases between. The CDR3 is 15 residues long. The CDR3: CASSSWGQSSYEQYF. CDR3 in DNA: TGTGCCAGCAGCTCCTGGGGCCAAAGCTCCTACGAGCAGTACTTC.

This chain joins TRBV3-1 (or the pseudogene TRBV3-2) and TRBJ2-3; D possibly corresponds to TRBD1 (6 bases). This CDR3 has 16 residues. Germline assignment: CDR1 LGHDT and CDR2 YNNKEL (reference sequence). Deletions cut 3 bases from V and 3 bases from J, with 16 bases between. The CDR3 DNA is TGTGCCAGCAGCCAGTTAAGGGGGTCTGAGACAGATACGCAGTATTTT. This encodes CASSQLRGSETDTQYF.

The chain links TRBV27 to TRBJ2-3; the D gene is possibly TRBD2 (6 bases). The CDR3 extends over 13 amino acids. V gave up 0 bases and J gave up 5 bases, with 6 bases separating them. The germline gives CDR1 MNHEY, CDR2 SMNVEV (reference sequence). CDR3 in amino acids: CASSLSGGDTQYF. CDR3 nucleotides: TGTGCCAGCAGTTTATCCGGGGGAGATACGCAGTATTTT.

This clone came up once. The CDR3 loop reads CASSEAPQAYSNQPQHF. The CDR3 DNA reads as TGTGCCAGCAGTGAAGCGCCGCAGGCATATAGCAATCAGCCCCAGCATTTT. The rearrangement joins TRBV2 to TRBJ1-5; D unresolved. The CDR3 runs 17 residues. Germline V gives CDR1 SNHLY, CDR2 FYNNEI. V was pared by 0 bases and J by 0 bases, with 12 bases between.

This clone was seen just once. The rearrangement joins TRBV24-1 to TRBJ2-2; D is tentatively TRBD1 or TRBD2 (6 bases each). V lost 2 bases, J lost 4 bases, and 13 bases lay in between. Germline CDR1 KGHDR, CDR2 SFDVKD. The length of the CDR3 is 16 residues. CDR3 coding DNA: TGTGCCACCAGTGATTATTCCCGGGGGCGCACCGGGGAGCTGTTTTTT. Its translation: CATSDYSRGRTGELFF.

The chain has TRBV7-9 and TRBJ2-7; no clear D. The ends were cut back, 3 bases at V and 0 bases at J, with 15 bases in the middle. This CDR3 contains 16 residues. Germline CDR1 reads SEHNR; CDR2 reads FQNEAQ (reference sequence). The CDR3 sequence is CASSFLGPTSSYEQYF. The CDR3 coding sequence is TGTGCCAGCAGCTTCCTTGGACCGACGAGCTCCTACGAGCAGTACTTC. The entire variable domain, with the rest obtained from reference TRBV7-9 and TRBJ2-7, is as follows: DTGVSQNPRHKITKRGQNVTFRCDPISEHNRLYWYRQTLGQGPEFLTYFQNEAQLEKSRLLSDRFSAERPKGSFSTLEIQRTEQGDSAMYLCASSFLGPTSSYEQYFGPGTRLTVT.